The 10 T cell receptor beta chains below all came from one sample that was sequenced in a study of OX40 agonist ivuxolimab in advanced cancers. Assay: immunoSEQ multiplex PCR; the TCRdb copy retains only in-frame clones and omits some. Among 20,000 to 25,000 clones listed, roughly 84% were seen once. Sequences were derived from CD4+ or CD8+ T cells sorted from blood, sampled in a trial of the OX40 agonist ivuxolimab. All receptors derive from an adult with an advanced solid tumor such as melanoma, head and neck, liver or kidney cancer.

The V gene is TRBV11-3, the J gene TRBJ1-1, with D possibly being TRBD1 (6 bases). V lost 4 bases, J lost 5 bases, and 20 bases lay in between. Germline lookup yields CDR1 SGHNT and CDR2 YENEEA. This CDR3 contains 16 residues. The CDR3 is CASSSREWQGLTEAFF. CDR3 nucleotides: TGTGCCAGCAGCTCCCGTGAGTGGCAGGGGTTGACTGAAGCTTTCTTT.

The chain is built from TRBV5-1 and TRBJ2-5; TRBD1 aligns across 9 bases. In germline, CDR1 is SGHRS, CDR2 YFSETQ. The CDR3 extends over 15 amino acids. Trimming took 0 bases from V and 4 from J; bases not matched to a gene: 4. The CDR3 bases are TGCGCCAGCAGCTTGGGGACAGGGGCTCCAGAGACCCAGTACTTC. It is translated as CASSLGTGAPETQYF.

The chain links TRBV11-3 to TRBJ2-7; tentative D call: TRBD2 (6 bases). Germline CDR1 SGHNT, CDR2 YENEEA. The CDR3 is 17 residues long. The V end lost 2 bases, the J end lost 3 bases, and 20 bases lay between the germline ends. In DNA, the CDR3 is TGTGCCAGCAGCTTAATAGGCGCGCGGGATAGGGGCTACGAGCAGTACTTC. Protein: CASSLIGARDRGYEQYF.

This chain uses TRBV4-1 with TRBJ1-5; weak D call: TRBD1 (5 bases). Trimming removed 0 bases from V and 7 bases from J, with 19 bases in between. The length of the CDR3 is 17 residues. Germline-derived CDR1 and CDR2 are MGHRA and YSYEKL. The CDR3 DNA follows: TGCGCCAGCAGCCAAGATTTTGGGGACCCCACGAGGCAGCCCCAGCATTTT. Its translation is CASSQDFGDPTRQPQHF.

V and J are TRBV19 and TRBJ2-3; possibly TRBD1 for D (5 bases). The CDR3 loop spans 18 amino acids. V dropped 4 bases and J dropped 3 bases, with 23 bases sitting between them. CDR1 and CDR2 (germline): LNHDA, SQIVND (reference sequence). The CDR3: CASSSLSLTAKGTDTQYF. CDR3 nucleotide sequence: TGTGCCAGTAGTAGCCTCTCCTTGACAGCGAAAGGAACAGATACGCAGTATTTT.

CDR3 bases: TGCAGCTCCGGGGCGGCCTCACTCGGGGGGAATGAGCAGTTCTTC. This encodes CSSGAASLGGNEQFF. This chain links TRBV29-1 with TRBJ2-1; 7 bases map to TRBD2. Germline V gene sequence: CDR1 SQVTM, CDR2 ANQGSEA. CDR3 length: 15 residues. The J segment lost 7 bases and the V segment lost 8 bases, leaving 17 bases of the junction unmatched.

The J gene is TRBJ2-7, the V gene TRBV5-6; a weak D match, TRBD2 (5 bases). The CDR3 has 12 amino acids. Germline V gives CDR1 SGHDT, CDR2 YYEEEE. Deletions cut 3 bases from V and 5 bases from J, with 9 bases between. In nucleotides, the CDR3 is TGTGCCAGCAGCTCCATCGGGGACGAGCAGTACTTC. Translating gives CASSSIGDEQYF.

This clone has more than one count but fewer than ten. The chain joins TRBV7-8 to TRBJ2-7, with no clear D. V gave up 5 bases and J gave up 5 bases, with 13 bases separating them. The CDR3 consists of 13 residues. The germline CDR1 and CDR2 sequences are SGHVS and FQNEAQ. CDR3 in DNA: TGTGCCAGCAGCCCAGGACGGGCGGACGAGCAGTACTTC. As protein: CASSPGRADEQYF.

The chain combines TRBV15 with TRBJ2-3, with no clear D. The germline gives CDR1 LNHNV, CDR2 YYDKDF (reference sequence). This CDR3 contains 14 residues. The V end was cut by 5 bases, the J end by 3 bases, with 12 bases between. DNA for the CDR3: TGTGCCACCAGCCAACAGATGGGAACAGATACGCAGTATTTT. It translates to CATSQQMGTDTQYF.

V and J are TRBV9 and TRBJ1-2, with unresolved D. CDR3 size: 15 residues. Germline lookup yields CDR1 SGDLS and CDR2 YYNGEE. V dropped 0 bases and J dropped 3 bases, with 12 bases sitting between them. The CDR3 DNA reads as TGTGCCAGCAGCGTAGGAGTGGGTTGGGACTATGGCTACACCTTC. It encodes CASSVGVGWDYGYTF.